This TCR beta chain was identified in a study of blood T cell repertoires in COVID-19. Profiling relied on immunoSEQ multiplex PCR, and the TCRdb table lists in-frame clones only, not all of them. The sample includes about 380,000 clones, more than 75% of them seen just once. From germline, CDR1 is MNHEY and CDR2 SVGAGI. The CDR3 totals 15 residues. V shed 6 bases and J 0 bases; nucleotides not matched to a gene: 6. This clonotype was obtained from a human donor with acute or convalescent COVID-19. The donor label of this sample is uncertain. The rearrangement joins TRBV6-5 to TRBJ2-7; TRBD1 aligns across 9 bases. The sample taken for sequencing was peripheral blood. The CDR3 DNA follows: TGTGCCAGCAGCCCGGACAGGGGAAGCTCCTACGAGCAGTACTTC. Translating it yields CASSPDRGSSYEQYF.